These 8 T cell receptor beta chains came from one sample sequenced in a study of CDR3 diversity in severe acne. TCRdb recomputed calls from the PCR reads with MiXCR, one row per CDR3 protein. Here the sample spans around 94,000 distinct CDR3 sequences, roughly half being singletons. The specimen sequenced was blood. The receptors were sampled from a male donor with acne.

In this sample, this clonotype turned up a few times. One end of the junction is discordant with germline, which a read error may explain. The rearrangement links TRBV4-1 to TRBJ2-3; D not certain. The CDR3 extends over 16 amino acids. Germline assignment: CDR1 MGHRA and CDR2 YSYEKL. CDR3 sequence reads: CASSQEPQPSTDTQYF. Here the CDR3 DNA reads TGTGCCAGCAGCCAAGAACCCCAGCCGAGCACAGATACGCAGTATTTT.

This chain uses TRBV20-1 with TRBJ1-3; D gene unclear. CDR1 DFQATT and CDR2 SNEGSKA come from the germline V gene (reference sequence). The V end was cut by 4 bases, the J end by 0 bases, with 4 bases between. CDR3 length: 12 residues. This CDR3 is CSATTSGNTIYF. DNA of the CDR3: TGCAGTGCTACGACCTCTGGAAACACCATATATTTT.

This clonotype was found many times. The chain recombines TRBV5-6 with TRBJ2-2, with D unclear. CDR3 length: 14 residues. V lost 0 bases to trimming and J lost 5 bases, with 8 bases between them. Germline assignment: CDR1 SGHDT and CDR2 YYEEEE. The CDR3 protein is CASSLATGTGELFF. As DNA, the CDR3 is TGTGCCAGCAGCTTGGCCACCGGGACCGGGGAGCTGTTTTTT.

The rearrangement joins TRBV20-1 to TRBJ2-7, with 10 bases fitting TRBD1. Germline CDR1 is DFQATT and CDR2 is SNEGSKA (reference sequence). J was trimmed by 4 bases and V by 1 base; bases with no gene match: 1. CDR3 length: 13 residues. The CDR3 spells CSARGGQGYEQYF. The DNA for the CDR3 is TGCAGTGCTAGAGGGGGACAGGGGTACGAGCAGTACTTC.

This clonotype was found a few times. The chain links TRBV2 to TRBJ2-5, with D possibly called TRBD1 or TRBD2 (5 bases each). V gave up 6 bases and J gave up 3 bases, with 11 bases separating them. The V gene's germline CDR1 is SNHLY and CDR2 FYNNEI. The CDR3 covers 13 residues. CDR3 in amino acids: CASSSRGEETQYF. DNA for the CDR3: TGTGCCAGCAGCTCGCGAGGGGAAGAGACCCAGTACTTC. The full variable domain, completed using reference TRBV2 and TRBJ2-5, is EPEVTQTPSHQVTQMGQEVILRCVPISNHLYFYWYRQILGQKVEFLVSFYNNEISEKSEIFDDQFSVERPDGSNFTLKIRSTKLEDSAMYFCASSSRGEETQYFGPGTRLLVL.

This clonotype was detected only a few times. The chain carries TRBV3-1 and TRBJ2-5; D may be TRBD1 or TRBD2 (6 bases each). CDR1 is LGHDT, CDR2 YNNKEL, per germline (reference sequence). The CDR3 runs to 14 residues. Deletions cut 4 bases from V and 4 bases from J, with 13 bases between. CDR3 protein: CASSLSRGGETQYF. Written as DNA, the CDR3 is TGTGCCAGCAGCCTGTCCAGGGGAGGAGAGACCCAGTACTTC.

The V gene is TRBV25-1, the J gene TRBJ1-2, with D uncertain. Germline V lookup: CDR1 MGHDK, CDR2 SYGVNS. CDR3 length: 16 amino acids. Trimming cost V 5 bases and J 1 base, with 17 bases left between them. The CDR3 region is CASSLRWTEINYGYTF. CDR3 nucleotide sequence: TGTGCCAGCAGTTTACGATGGACGGAAATTAACTATGGCTACACCTTC.

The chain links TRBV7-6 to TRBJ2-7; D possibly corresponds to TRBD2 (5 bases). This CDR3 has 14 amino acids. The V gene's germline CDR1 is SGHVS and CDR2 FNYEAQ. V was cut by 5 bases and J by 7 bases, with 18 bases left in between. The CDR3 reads CASSTSGLMSEQYF. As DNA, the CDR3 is TGTGCCAGCAGCACCAGCGGATTGATGTCAGAGCAGTACTTC.